The text below deals with one T cell receptor beta chain. There is no known antigen for this receptor. No per-base quality is available; no much larger clone lies one base away. One collaborating source in Seattle enrolled patients during active infection and followed them longitudinally through the course of disease. Collaborating institutions collected whole blood in K2EDTA tubes following their own protocols. For TCRbeta analysis, collaborator samples were shipped as frozen whole blood, as isolated PBMCs, or as DNA extracted from either sample type. This entry comes from a study of blood T cell repertoires in COVID-19 (TCRdb year 2020). In terms of the full investigation: Collaborator samples came from the United States, Italy and Spain and covered acute and convalescent phases of COVID-19. The material from the prospective study consisted of cDNA or gDNA derived from T cells, B-cell-depleted T cells, or PBMCs. Deeply sampled blood TCRbeta repertoires from subjects exposed to, actively infected with, or recovered from COVID-19 were included in the dataset. The repertoires were released in a freely available public database meant as a resource for research on the immune response to SARS-CoV-2. Samples came from the ongoing ImmuneRACE study (first 160 participants) plus 1,254 subjects from 6 global collaborators. The sample metadata nearly always contained a de-identified subject ID, COVID-19 status, age in years and sex. Where available, HLA class I and class II types were taken from metadata supplied by the sample provider and were not determined by assay-based typing.

The immunoSEQ Assay, a bias-controlled multiplex PCR, was used to amplify TCRbeta CDR3 regions from genomic DNA. In the original analysis: The number of nucleated cells in each sample was estimated by amplification of reference gene primers within the assay. To quantify the absolute abundance of each unique TCRbeta CDR3 rearrangement, sequence reads were collapsed and filtered. Productive Simpson clonality was computed per sample as the square root of Simpson's diversity index over productive rearrangements. As stored in TCRdb, this immuneACCESS dataset retains in-frame rearrangements with V and J assigned. A fraction of the clones does not appear; measured against another copy, unresolved V genes explain less than half of the discrepancy, and the remainder lacks a known reason. V, J and clone size were drawn from that table, and D and trimming were deduced from the DNA. The sample yields over 250,000 clones; around 90% were counted once. Of the sample, about 6% is held by the ten largest clones.

The paper as a whole reports these results and caveats: How much clinical and demographic metadata was included differed by source and by participant, and the metadata was provided uncurated.

The sample consisted of peripheral blood. The TCR comes from a woman between 45 and 60 years old with COVID-19, enrolled during active disease.

CDR3 reads: CASSDRGFGNTIYF. The bases are TGTGCCAGCAGCGACCGGGGATTTGGAAACACCATATATTTT. This chain is built from TRBV27 and TRBJ1-3, with no D gene named confidently. Via the germline V gene (reference sequence), CDR1 is MNHEY and CDR2 SMNVEV. Its CDR3 holds 14 amino acids, cysteine through phenylalanine. The kept DNA is CDR3 alone, 42 bases in frame from the first base. V and J are truncated by 6 bases and 3 bases respectively, leaving an intervening sequence of 12 bases.